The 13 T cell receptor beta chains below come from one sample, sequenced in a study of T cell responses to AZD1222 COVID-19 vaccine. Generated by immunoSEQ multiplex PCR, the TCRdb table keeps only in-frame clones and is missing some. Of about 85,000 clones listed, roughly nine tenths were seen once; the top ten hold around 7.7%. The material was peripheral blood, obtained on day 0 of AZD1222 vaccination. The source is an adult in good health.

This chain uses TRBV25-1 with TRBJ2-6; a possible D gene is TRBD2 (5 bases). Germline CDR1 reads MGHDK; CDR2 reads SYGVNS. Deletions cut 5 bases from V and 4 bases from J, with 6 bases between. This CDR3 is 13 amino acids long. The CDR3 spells CASSPGGANVLTF. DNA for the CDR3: TGTGCCAGCAGTCCGGGGGGGGCCAACGTCCTGACTTTC.

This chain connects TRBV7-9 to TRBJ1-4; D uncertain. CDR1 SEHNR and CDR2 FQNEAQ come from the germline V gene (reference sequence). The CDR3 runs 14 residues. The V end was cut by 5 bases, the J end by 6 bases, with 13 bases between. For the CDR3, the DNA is TGTGCCAGCAGCCCGATTTATTTGGATGAAAAACTGTTTTTT. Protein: CASSPIYLDEKLFF.

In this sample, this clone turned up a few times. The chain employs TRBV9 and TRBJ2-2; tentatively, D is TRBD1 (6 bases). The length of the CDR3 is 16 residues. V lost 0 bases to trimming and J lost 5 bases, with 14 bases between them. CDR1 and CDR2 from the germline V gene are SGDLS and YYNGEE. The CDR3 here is CASSVVGGVGTGELFF. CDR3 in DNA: TGTGCCAGCAGCGTAGTAGGGGGAGTAGGAACCGGGGAGCTGTTTTTT. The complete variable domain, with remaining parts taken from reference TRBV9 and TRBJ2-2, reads DSGVTQTPKHLITATGQRVTLRCSPRSGDLSVYWYQQSLDQGLQFLIQYYNGEERAKGNILERFSAQQFPDLHSELNLSSLELGDSALYFCASSVVGGVGTGELFFGEGSRLTVL.

CDR3 residues: CASRNGNTIYF. In DNA form, the CDR3 reads TGTGCCAGCAGAAATGGAAACACCATATATTTT. The chain uses TRBV6-5 and TRBJ1-3; D uncertain. This CDR3 is built from 11 residues. Trimming pared 6 bases from V and 3 bases from J, leaving 3 bases between. Germline V CDR1 and CDR2: MNHEY, SVGAGI.

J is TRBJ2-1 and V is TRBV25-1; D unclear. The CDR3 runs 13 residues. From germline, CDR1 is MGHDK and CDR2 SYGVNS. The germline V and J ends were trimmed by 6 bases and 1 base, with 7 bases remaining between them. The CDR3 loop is CASSLGSYNEQFF. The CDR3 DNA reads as TGTGCCAGCAGCCTAGGTTCCTACAATGAGCAGTTCTTC.

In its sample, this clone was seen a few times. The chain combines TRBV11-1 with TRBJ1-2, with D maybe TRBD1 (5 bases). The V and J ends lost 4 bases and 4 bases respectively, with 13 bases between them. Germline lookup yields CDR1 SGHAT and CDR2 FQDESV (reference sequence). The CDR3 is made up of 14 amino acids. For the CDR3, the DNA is TGTGCCAGCAGCTCGACGGGGGAGGGCTATGGCTACACCTTC. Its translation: CASSSTGEGYGYTF.

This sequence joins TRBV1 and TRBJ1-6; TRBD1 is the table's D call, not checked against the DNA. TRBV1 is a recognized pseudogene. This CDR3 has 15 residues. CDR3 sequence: CTSSPPARVDSPLHF. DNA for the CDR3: TGCACCAGCAGCCCCCCCGCCAGGGTGGATTCACCCCTCCACTTT.

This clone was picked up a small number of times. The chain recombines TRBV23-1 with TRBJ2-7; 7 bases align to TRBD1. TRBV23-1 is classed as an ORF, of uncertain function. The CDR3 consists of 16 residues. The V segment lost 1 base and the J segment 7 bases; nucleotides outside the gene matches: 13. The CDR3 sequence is CASSQYWYRGIGEQYF. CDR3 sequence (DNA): TGCGCCAGCAGTCAATATTGGTACAGGGGAATCGGAGAGCAGTACTTC.

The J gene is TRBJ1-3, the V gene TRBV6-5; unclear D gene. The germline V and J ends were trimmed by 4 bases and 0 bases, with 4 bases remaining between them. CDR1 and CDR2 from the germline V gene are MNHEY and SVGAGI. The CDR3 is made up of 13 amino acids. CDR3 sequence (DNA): TGTGCCAGCAGTTCCAGCTCTGGAAACACCATATATTTT. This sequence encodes CASSSSSGNTIYF.

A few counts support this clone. The DNA for the CDR3 is TGTGCCAGCAGCCAAGATTGGGCAGGGGATTCACCCCTCCACTTT. This translates into CASSQDWAGDSPLHF. The chain uses TRBV4-2 and TRBJ1-6; TRBD1 might be the D (6 bases). This CDR3 comprises 15 residues. V was cut by 0 bases and J by 8 bases, with 11 bases left in between. Per germline, CDR1 LGHNA and CDR2 YNFKEQ.

The CDR3 DNA is TGTGCCAGCAGCTTCCCGACTAATGAAAAACTGTTTTTT. Translating it yields CASSFPTNEKLFF. This chain connects TRBV7-9 to TRBJ1-4; unclear D gene. V was shortened by 3 bases and J by 2 bases, with 4 bases between the two germline ends. This CDR3 has 13 residues. CDR1 and CDR2 (germline): SEHNR, FQNEAQ (reference sequence). Combining the CDR3 with reference TRBV7-9 and TRBJ1-4 gives the whole variable domain DTGVSQNPRHKITKRGQNVTFRCDPISEHNRLYWYRQTLGQGPEFLTYFQNEAQLEKSRLLSDRFSAERPKGSFSTLEIQRTEQGDSAMYLCASSFPTNEKLFFGSGTQLSVL.

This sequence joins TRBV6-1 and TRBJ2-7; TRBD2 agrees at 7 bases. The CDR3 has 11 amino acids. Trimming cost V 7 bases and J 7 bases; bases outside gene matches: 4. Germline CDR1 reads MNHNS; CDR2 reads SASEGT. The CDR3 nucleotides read TGTGCCAGCACTCTGGGGGGGGAGCAGTACTTC. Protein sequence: CASTLGGEQYF.

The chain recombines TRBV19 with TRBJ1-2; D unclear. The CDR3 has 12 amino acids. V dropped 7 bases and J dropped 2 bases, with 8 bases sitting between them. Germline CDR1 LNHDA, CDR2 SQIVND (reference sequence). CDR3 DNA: TGTGCCAGTAAAAAGGTGAACTATGGCTACACCTTC. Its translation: CASKKVNYGYTF.